Listed here are 25 T cell receptor beta chains from one sample, sequenced in a study of cytomegalovirus exposure and HLA in healthy donors. PCR involved 60 Vbeta and 13 Jbeta primers. TCRdb's table, derived via immunoSEQ multiplex PCR, lists solely in-frame clones and lacks some. This sample has under 250,000 clones, with approximately 80% found just once. The sample taken for sequencing was PBMCs. The source of these receptors is a boy between 2 and 10 years old in good health and CMV-seronegative.

CDR3 loop: CASSIAGLFTEAFF. The CDR3 DNA is TGTGCCAGTAGTATCGCAGGGCTGTTCACTGAAGCTTTCTTT. The chain links TRBV19 to TRBJ1-1; tentative D call: TRBD1 (5 bases). Germline assignment: CDR1 LNHDA and CDR2 SQIVND (reference sequence). Deletions cut 3 bases from V and 4 bases from J, with 12 bases between. The CDR3 has 14 amino acids.

This chain joins TRBV27 and TRBJ1-2; D is ambiguous. Germline V CDR1 and CDR2: MNHEY, SMNVEV (reference sequence). V was pared by 2 bases and J by 4 bases, with 11 bases between. The CDR3 sequence is 14 residues long. The CDR3 DNA is TGTGCCAGCAGTTTAACGGGTATTGGCTATGGCTACACCTTC. Encoded protein: CASSLTGIGYGYTF.

The rearrangement joins TRBV9 to TRBJ2-1; 11 bases are shared with TRBD2. In germline, CDR1 is SGDLS, CDR2 YYNGEE. Trimming at V came to 2 bases and at J to 6 bases, leaving 7 bases not matched to a gene. This CDR3 is built from 16 residues. CDR3 in DNA: TGTGCCAGCAGCGTCCGACATAGCGGGGGGGCCAATGAGCAGTTCTTC. Translated: CASSVRHSGGANEQFF.

This sequence joins TRBV10-1 and TRBJ2-3; unclear D gene. The V gene lost 0 bases and the J gene lost 8 bases, with 6 bases spanning the gap. CDR1 and CDR2 (germline): WNHNN, SYGVQD (reference sequence). The CDR3 is 12 amino acids. The CDR3 is CASSESSGTQYF. The CDR3, as DNA: TGCGCCAGCAGTGAGTCTTCAGGTACGCAGTATTTT.

V usage is TRBV9 and J usage is TRBJ2-3, with 13 nucleotides matching TRBD2. V shed 4 bases, J shed 2 bases, and the junction held 10 bases outside the gene matches. Germline lookup yields CDR1 SGDLS and CDR2 YYNGEE. This CDR3 comprises 18 residues. CDR3 DNA: TGTGCCAGCAGCCATTCGGGACTAGCGGGGAGAAACACAGATACGCAGTATTTT. Translating gives CASSHSGLAGRNTDTQYF.

The chain employs TRBV29-1 and TRBJ2-1; 8 bases agree with TRBD1. CDR3 size: 12 residues. With V trimmed by 7 bases and J by 3 bases, 2 bases remained unmatched. Germline-derived CDR1 and CDR2 are SQVTM and ANQGSEA. In DNA form, the CDR3 reads TGCAGCGCCACAGGGGGCTACAATGAGCAGTTCTTC. Protein: CSATGGYNEQFF.

This rearrangement joins TRBV30 to TRBJ1-5; D is undetermined. The CDR3 sequence is 13 residues long. Trimming removed 1 base at V and 9 bases at J, with 13 bases between. The V gene's germline CDR1 is GTSNPN and CDR2 SVGIG (reference sequence). Written as DNA, the CDR3 is TGTGCCTGGAGTGATCACTCGATGCGGCCCCAGCATTTT. As protein: CAWSDHSMRPQHF.

This clone occurred once. The chain combines TRBV7-3 with TRBJ2-1; 7 bases line up with TRBD1. V lost 4 bases and J lost 8; bases outside the gene matches: 5. From germline, CDR1 is SGHTA and CDR2 FQGTGA. CDR3 length: 13 residues. The CDR3 coding sequence is TGTGCCAGCAGCTCAACAGGGGTCGATGAGCAGTTCTTC. It codes for CASSSTGVDEQFF.

The chain uses TRBV15 and TRBJ2-5; 9 nucleotides agree with TRBD1. The assigned J gene may be wrong: the sequence end matches TRBJ2-7 better. Germline V gene data show CDR1 as LNHNV and CDR2 as YYDKDF (reference sequence). This CDR3 has 15 amino acids. CDR3 nucleotides: TGTGCCACCAGCAGGGTAGACAGGGGGTCCTACGAGCAGTACTTC. It specifies CATSRVDRGSYEQYF.

The rearrangement uses TRBV19 and TRBJ2-5, with D perhaps matching TRBD2 (6 bases). This CDR3 contains 13 residues. V was shortened by 5 bases and J by 3 bases, with 10 bases between the two germline ends. Germline loops: CDR1 LNHDA, CDR2 SQIVND (reference sequence). The CDR3 region is CASSRRGKETQYF. The CDR3 DNA reads TGTGCCAGTAGTCGGCGGGGTAAAGAGACCCAGTACTTC.

V is TRBV4-1 and J is TRBJ2-3; D uncertain. Trimming took 2 bases from V and 4 from J, leaving 13 bases between them. The length of the CDR3 is 15 residues. CDR1 and CDR2 (germline): MGHRA, YSYEKL. The CDR3 protein is CASSQRVRSPDTQYF. CDR3 bases: TGCGCCAGCAGCCAACGGGTAAGGTCCCCAGATACGCAGTATTTT.

This chain links TRBV12-5 with TRBJ2-6; 10 nucleotides match TRBD1. The junction had 8 bases not matched to a gene; V was cut back by 2 bases and J by 4 bases. The CDR3 runs to 18 residues. Germline V gene sequence: CDR1 LGHNT, CDR2 FRNRAP. The CDR3: CASGLTRQGASGANVLTF. In DNA form, the CDR3 reads TGTGCTAGTGGTTTGACCAGACAGGGGGCGTCGGGGGCCAACGTCCTGACTTTC.

This clone was seen a few times. The gene calls are TRBV7-8 and TRBJ1-2; D uncertain. V gave up 10 bases and J gave up 6 bases, with 12 bases separating them. From germline, CDR1 is SGHVS and CDR2 FQNEAQ. The CDR3 length is 11 residues. CDR3 residues: CANRDGNGYTF. DNA of the CDR3: TGTGCCAACCGGGATGGGAATGGCTACACCTTC. The entire variable domain, with the rest obtained from reference TRBV7-8 and TRBJ1-2, is as follows: GAGVSQSPRYKVAKRGQDVALRCDPISGHVSLFWYQQALGQGPEFLTYFQNEAQLDKSGLPSDRFFAERPEGSVSTLKIQRTQQEDSAVYLCANRDGNGYTFGSGTRLTVV.

This chain joins TRBV10-3 and TRBJ2-2, with TRBD2 as a possible D gene (5 bases). Trimming took 3 bases from V and 1 from J, leaving 12 bases between them. This CDR3 spans 16 amino acids. Germline lookup yields CDR1 ENHRY and CDR2 SYGVKD. The CDR3 bases are TGTGCCATCAGTGATTTAGGTCGGGAGAACACCGGGGAGCTGTTTTTT. As protein: CAISDLGRENTGELFF.

The J gene is TRBJ1-1, the V gene TRBV19; D unclear. The length of the CDR3 is 14 residues. Deletions cut 2 bases from V and 0 bases from J, with 7 bases between. Germline V gene data show CDR1 as LNHDA and CDR2 as SQIVND (reference sequence). This CDR3 is CASSISHLNTEAFF. The CDR3 nucleotides are TGTGCCAGTAGTATATCACATTTGAACACTGAAGCTTTCTTT.

The CDR3 nucleotides are TGCGCCAGCAGCTTGGGGATAGCGGTGAGCTCCTACAATGAGCAGTTCTTC. Translating gives CASSLGIAVSSYNEQFF. The V and J genes are TRBV5-1 and TRBJ2-1, with D possibly being TRBD2 (6 bases). Trimming stripped 0 bases from V and 0 bases from J, with 13 bases between. Per the germline V gene, CDR1 is SGHRS and CDR2 is YFSETQ. The CDR3 loop spans 17 amino acids.

The CDR3 DNA reads as TGCGCCAGCAGCCCCTTAGCGGCTAGCACAGATACGCAGTATTTT. It encodes CASSPLAASTDTQYF. V is TRBV4-1 and J is TRBJ2-3, with D possibly matching TRBD2 (6 bases). V shed 4 bases and J shed 0 bases, with 11 bases lying between them. This CDR3 contains 15 residues. Germline values: CDR1 MGHRA, CDR2 YSYEKL.

The CDR3, as DNA: TGTGCCAGCAGCTTCGAGAGGAACACTGAAGCTTTCTTT. Its protein product is CASSFERNTEAFF. The V and J genes are TRBV7-9 and TRBJ1-1; unclear D gene. V lost 3 bases and J lost 1, with 6 bases in between. Germline loops: CDR1 SEHNR, CDR2 FQNEAQ (reference sequence). This CDR3 spans 13 amino acids.

J is TRBJ2-5 and V is TRBV5-6, with a weak D call TRBD1 (6 bases). V was cut by 6 bases and J by 1 base, with 19 bases left in between. The CDR3 covers 16 residues. Germline values: CDR1 SGHDT, CDR2 YYEEEE. Here the CDR3 reads CASISARGRPQETQYF. The CDR3 DNA sequence: TGTGCCAGCATCTCCGCCAGGGGCCGCCCCCAAGAGACCCAGTACTTC. The full variable domain, its missing parts supplied by reference TRBV5-6 and TRBJ2-5, is DAGVTQSPTHLIKTRGQQVTLRCSPKSGHDTVSWYQQALGQGPQFIFQYYEEEERQRGNFPDRFSGHQFPNYSSELNVNALLLGDSALYLCASISARGRPQETQYFGPGTRLLVL.

The V gene is TRBV9, the J gene TRBJ1-3; tentative D call: TRBD1 (6 bases). The V end was cut by 4 bases, the J end by 3 bases, with 11 bases between. Looked up from germline, CDR1 is SGDLS and CDR2 is YYNGEE. The CDR3 has 14 amino acids. CDR3 in DNA: TGTGCCAGCAGCACCCAGGGGAGTGGAAACACCATATATTTT. The encoded protein is CASSTQGSGNTIYF.

The gene calls are TRBV2 and TRBJ1-4; D remains ambiguous. The germline V and J ends were trimmed by 5 bases and 7 bases, with 14 bases remaining between them. The CDR3 sequence is 14 residues long. The germline V gene has CDR1 SNHLY and CDR2 FYNNEI. CDR3 sequence: CASSSEGNGEKLFF. For the CDR3, the DNA is TGTGCCAGCAGTAGCGAGGGTAACGGTGAAAAACTGTTTTTT. The full variable domain, its missing parts supplied by reference TRBV2 and TRBJ1-4, is EPEVTQTPSHQVTQMGQEVILRCVPISNHLYFYWYRQILGQKVEFLVSFYNNEISEKSEIFDDQFSVERPDGSNFTLKIRSTKLEDSAMYFCASSSEGNGEKLFFGSGTQLSVL.

The chain uses TRBV7-9 and TRBJ2-1; 8 bases fit TRBD2. Germline V gene lookup returns CDR1 SEHNR and CDR2 FQNEAQ (reference sequence). This CDR3 region has 16 residues. Unmatched junction bases numbered 7, after V lost 0 bases and J lost 6 bases. The CDR3, as DNA: TGTGCCAGCAGCTTAGCGCGAGCGGGAGCGCCCAATGAGCAGTTCTTC. Protein product: CASSLARAGAPNEQFF.

This clone was found a few times. J is TRBJ1-5 and V is TRBV27, with TRBD1 as a possible D gene (6 bases). The ends were cut back, 2 bases at V and 4 bases at J, with 12 bases in the middle. Germline values: CDR1 MNHEY, CDR2 SMNVEV (reference sequence). The CDR3 has 15 amino acids. For the CDR3, the DNA is TGTGCCAGCAGTTTAGTGTGGACAGAGAATCAGCCCCAGCATTTT. Amino acid sequence: CASSLVWTENQPQHF.

CDR3 region: CAWSVRLRGYVTEAFF. In DNA, the CDR3 is TGTGCCTGGAGTGTACGTCTCAGAGGGTATGTCACTGAAGCTTTCTTT. The V call is TRBV30, the J call TRBJ1-1; D is undetermined. The ends were cut back, 0 bases at V and 4 bases at J, with 18 bases in the middle. Looked up from germline, CDR1 is GTSNPN and CDR2 is SVGIG (reference sequence). The CDR3 runs to 16 residues.

The chain recombines TRBV6-1 with TRBJ1-3; 9 bases are a match to TRBD1. The CDR3 is 13 residues long. V lost 11 bases and J lost 10; bases outside the gene matches: 12. Per germline, CDR1 MNHNS and CDR2 SASEGT. In DNA form, the CDR3 reads TGTGCCGTTGGACAGGGGACCTTAAGTACCATATATTTT. Protein: CAVGQGTLSTIYF.